The entry that follows covers one T cell receptor beta chain sequence. The CDR3 has 16 residues. Germline CDR1 and CDR2: SGHRS and YFSETQ. The ends lost 1 base at V and 2 bases at J; junction bases unmatched: 5. This sample was taken from a study of cytomegalovirus exposure and HLA in healthy donors. The primer mix had 60 Vbeta and 13 Jbeta primers. Using immunoSEQ multiplex PCR, the repertoire was profiled, and TCRdb retains in-frame clones only, with some absent. Of more than 95,000 clones in the sample, around 69% were seen once. The source is a man aged 50 to 59 in good health and CMV-seropositive. Material for sequencing was PBMCs. V is TRBV5-1 and J is TRBJ2-1, with TRBD2 matching 8 bases. The CDR3 reads CASSLPAGGTYNEQFF. CDR3 DNA: TGCGCCAGCAGCTTGCCCGCGGGAGGAACCTACAATGAGCAGTTCTTC.